This T cell receptor (beta chain) was sequenced during a study of CD8 T cells in ankylosing spondylitis. Study-wide findings and caveats: Disease-linked clones reportedly showed significant enrichment in matched ankylosing spondylitis synovial fluid. Disease-linked clones proved CD8+ and comparatively uncommon in peripheral blood. What appeared characteristic of ankylosing spondylitis blood was a TCR beta motif of fewer than ten highly homologous variants.

With regard to this clonotype: The antigen remains unidentified.

Library preparation for TCR beta used quantitative 5'-RACE with molecular barcodes. TCRdb itself ran the 5' RACE reads through MiXCR, one entry per CDR3 protein. This sample has about 440,000 distinct CDR3 sequences, with 17% found just once. Trimming stripped 2 bases from V and 0 bases from J, with 11 bases between. Germline V gene lookup returns CDR1 MNHEY and CDR2 SVGEGT. The CDR3 runs 16 residues. Sequenced sample: blood, either unsorted or a sorted T cell fraction (not recorded which). This receptor was taken from a male donor with ankylosing spondylitis. The V and J genes are TRBV6-2 or TRBV6-3 and TRBJ1-5; unclear D gene. CDR3 in DNA: TGTGCCAGCAGTTACCCGGACGGGTATAGCAATCAGCCCCAGCATTTT. Translating it yields CASSYPDGYSNQPQHF.